One sample yielded the 10 T cell receptor beta chains listed below, sequenced in a study of long-term antiretroviral therapy in people with HIV. At survey level, the immunoSEQ assay was run in its v3.0 version. Using immunoSEQ multiplex PCR, the repertoire was profiled, and TCRdb retains in-frame clones only, with some absent. The data hold 22,000 or so clones, with less than 85% observed a single time. Material: unsorted PBMCs, obtained 2.9 years after starting antiretroviral therapy. The receptors shown here come from a woman between 25 and 40 years old with HIV.

This chain connects TRBV9 to TRBJ2-2; the match to TRBD2 covers 9 bases. From germline, CDR1 is SGDLS and CDR2 YYNGEE. This CDR3 spans 13 amino acids. The V and J ends lost 7 bases and 6 bases, in that order; junction bases with no gene match: 4. The CDR3, as DNA: TGTGCCAGCGGCGGGGGGGCTGCCGGGGAGCTGTTTTTT. This sequence encodes CASGGGAAGELFF.

The V gene is TRBV27, the J gene TRBJ1-2; TRBD1 aligns across 9 bases. Germline V CDR1 and CDR2: MNHEY, SMNVEV (reference sequence). Trimming at V came to 2 bases and at J to 4 bases, leaving 2 bases not matched to a gene. The CDR3 is 14 amino acids. The CDR3 bases are TGTGCCAGCAGTTTAGGACAGGGGCCCTATGGCTACACCTTC. It is translated as CASSLGQGPYGYTF.

This clone was seen a handful of times. The V gene is TRBV30, the J gene TRBJ2-2, with a possible D match to TRBD1 (5 bases). Trimming left V 1 base short and J 4 bases short, with 10 bases between. The CDR3 loop spans 14 amino acids. Germline-derived CDR1 and CDR2 are GTSNPN and SVGIG (reference sequence). The CDR3 DNA follows: TGTGCCTGGAGTGGCTCAGGGATCACCGGGGAGCTGTTTTTT. Amino acids: CAWSGSGITGELFF.

This clone was recorded once. This chain joins TRBV30 and TRBJ2-6; no reliable D call. The CDR3 length is 14 residues. V gave up 6 bases and J gave up 2 bases, with 11 bases separating them. Germline V CDR1 and CDR2: GTSNPN, SVGIG (reference sequence). CDR3 coding DNA: TGTGCCTGTCCCTTCTCCCCTGGGGCCAACGTCCTGACTTTC. Translating gives CACPFSPGANVLTF. Drawing the rest from reference TRBV30 and TRBJ2-6, the complete variable domain is SQTIHQWPATLVQPVGSPLSLECTVEGTSNPNLYWYRQAAGRGLQLLFYSVGIGQISSEVPQNLSASRPQDRQFILSSKKLLLSDSGFYLCACPFSPGANVLTFGAGSRLTVL.

The chain carries TRBV5-1 and TRBJ2-7; D is ambiguous. CDR3 length: 12 amino acids. The ends were cut back, 0 bases at V and 7 bases at J, with 8 bases in the middle. CDR1 SGHRS and CDR2 YFSETQ come from the germline V gene. The CDR3 sequence: CASSLGGCEQYV. The CDR3 DNA follows: TGCGCCAGCAGCTTGGGGGGTTGTGAGCAGTACGTC.

V and J are TRBV5-1 and TRBJ2-1; tentative D call: TRBD1 (6 bases). The germline V and J ends were trimmed by 1 base and 1 base, with 18 bases remaining between them. CDR1 and CDR2 from the germline V gene are SGHRS and YFSETQ. This CDR3 is built from 18 residues. The CDR3: CASSLRQAAGFSYNEQFF. Here the CDR3 DNA reads TGCGCCAGCAGCTTGCGACAGGCGGCGGGTTTTTCCTACAATGAGCAGTTCTTC.

The rearrangement links TRBV9 to TRBJ2-5, with 7 bases aligning to TRBD2. Unmatched junction bases numbered 10, after V lost 4 bases and J lost 7 bases. This CDR3 has 14 amino acids. Germline V gives CDR1 SGDLS, CDR2 YYNGEE. The CDR3 is CASSLTMRGRTQYF. CDR3 coding DNA: TGTGCCAGCAGCTTAACAATGCGGGGGAGGACCCAGTACTTC.

The chain joins TRBV5-6 to TRBJ1-3, with TRBD1 matching over 7 bases. Germline trimming cut 0 bases from V and 2 bases from J; bases unmatched to any gene: 2. Germline V CDR1 and CDR2: SGHDT, YYEEEE. The CDR3 has 15 amino acids. In nucleotides, the CDR3 is TGTGCCAGCAGCTTGGGACAGGGAACTGGAAACACCATATATTTT. Translation gives CASSLGQGTGNTIYF.

This chain connects TRBV11-2 to TRBJ2-7, with D unclear. The CDR3 loop spans 17 amino acids. Between the trimmed V and J ends, which lost 5 bases and 2 bases, there was a span of 22 bases. The V gene's germline CDR1 is SGHAT and CDR2 FQNNGV. CDR3 bases: TGTGCCAGCAGCCAGGAGTCCGGGTCCCGCCGGACCTACGAGCAGTACTTC. Translating it yields CASSQESGSRRTYEQYF.

This chain links TRBV4-1 with TRBJ1-1; D not resolved. Germline lookup yields CDR1 MGHRA and CDR2 YSYEKL. The CDR3 is 12 amino acids. The V end lost 0 bases, the J end lost 8 bases, and 7 bases lay between the germline ends. CDR3 sequence reads: CASSQERGEAFF. CDR3 DNA sequence: TGCGCCAGCAGCCAAGAACGAGGGGAAGCTTTCTTT.